The clone carrying this T cell receptor (beta chain) was observed a handful of times. Its target is not known. As the method for making TCR beta libraries, quantitative 5'-RACE with molecular barcodes was used. TCRdb analysed the 5' RACE reads with MiXCR anew, one entry per CDR3 protein. The sample consists of approximately 140,000 distinct CDR3 sequences, about 8% of them appearing once. The sample originates from a study of CD8 T cells in ankylosing spondylitis. Study-wide findings and caveats: Disease-linked clones reportedly concentrated significantly in matched ankylosing spondylitis synovial fluid. A motif of fewer than ten highly homologous TCR beta variants was seen as apparently characteristic of ankylosing spondylitis blood. Prior work had noted some motif variants in reactive arthritis blood and synovial fluid.

CDR1 is SGHDT, CDR2 YYEEEE, per germline. The CDR3 sequence is 12 residues long. J lost 5 bases, V lost 4 bases, and 1 base had no gene match. The receptor was derived from a male donor with ankylosing spondylitis. The chain links TRBV5-6 to TRBJ2-7; 9 nucleotides line up with TRBD1. Sequenced input: synovial fluid, either unsorted or a sorted T cell fraction (not recorded which). CDR3 nucleotide sequence: TGTGCCAGCAGCCGGGACAGGGACGAGCAGTACTTC. Its protein is CASSRDRDEQYF. The variable domain in full, with the rest retrieved from reference TRBV5-6 and TRBJ2-7, is DAGVTQSPTHLIKTRGQQVTLRCSPKSGHDTVSWYQQALGQGPQFIFQYYEEEERQRGNFPDRFSGHQFPNYSSELNVNALLLGDSALYLCASSRDRDEQYFGPGTRLTVT.